This entry lists 13 T cell receptor beta chains sequenced from one sample in a study of neurological immune-mediated disorders. From the 5' RACE reads, TCRdb called clonotypes with MiXCR, one entry per CDR3 protein. The sample has 30,000 to 40,000 distinct CDR3 sequences; 6% to 8.5% are singletons. The specimen was PBMCs. These receptors originate from a woman aged 40 to 50 in good health.

This clonotype was seen at least ten times. This chain uses TRBV7-2 with TRBJ2-2, with D perhaps matching TRBD2 (5 bases). Per germline, CDR1 SGHTA and CDR2 FQGNSA. CDR3 length equals 14 residues. Between the trimmed V and J ends, which lost 1 base and 6 bases, there was a span of 9 bases. The CDR3 protein is CASSLGGSAGELFF. DNA of the CDR3: TGTGCCAGCAGCTTAGGAGGGTCGGCCGGGGAGCTGTTTTTT.

This clonotype has at least ten counts. V gene TRBV20-1 combines with J gene TRBJ2-2; TRBD2 might be the D (6 bases). Per the germline V gene, CDR1 is DFQATT and CDR2 is SNEGSKA (reference sequence). The ends were cut back, 5 bases at V and 4 bases at J, with 20 bases in the middle. This CDR3 is 16 amino acids long. The CDR3 reads CSAAAGQAGSTGELFF. CDR3 DNA: TGCAGTGCTGCGGCGGGGCAAGCAGGAAGCACCGGGGAGCTGTTTTTT.

This clonotype was detected ten times or more. V gene TRBV27 combines with J gene TRBJ2-2, with D uncertain. V lost 3 bases, J lost 1 base, and 6 bases lay in between. Per the germline V gene, CDR1 is MNHEY and CDR2 is SMNVEV (reference sequence). The CDR3 length is 14 residues. The CDR3 coding sequence is TGTGCCAGCAGTTTCCTACTGAACACCGGGGAGCTGTTTTTT. Its translation is CASSFLLNTGELFF.

This clonotype has ten or more counts. V gene TRBV5-1 combines with J gene TRBJ2-1; no clear D. This CDR3 region has 12 residues. V was cut by 2 bases and J by 6 bases, with 6 bases left in between. Germline V CDR1 and CDR2: SGHRS, YFSETQ. The CDR3 sequence is CASSFSGNEQFF. In DNA form, the CDR3 reads TGCGCCAGCAGCTTTTCCGGCAATGAGCAGTTCTTC.

About this clonotype: This could be a read error, since a much larger clone is one nucleotide away. This chain uses TRBV9 with TRBJ2-3; D is uncertain. Germline values: CDR1 SGDLS, CDR2 YYNGEE. CDR3 length: 13 residues. CDR3 DNA sequence: TGTGCCAGCAGCGTTTCCCGCACGGATACGCAGTATTTT. Translation: CASSVSRTDTQYF.

Notes on this clonotype: This may be a read error: a much more frequent sequence differs by one nucleotide. The rearrangement joins TRBV5-1 to TRBJ1-2; D call uncertain. Germline values: CDR1 SGHRS, CDR2 YFSETQ. Trimming took off 7 bases at V and 8 bases at J, with 27 bases between the two ends. The CDR3 is 16 amino acids. CDR3 nucleotides: TGCGCCAGCGCCCAAAAAACGTCTCGTATGGAAGAGGGCTACACCTTC. It specifies CASAQKTSRMEEGYTF.

This clonotype was seen at least ten times. The chain carries TRBV5-1 and TRBJ2-2; perhaps TRBD1 as D (5 bases). CDR1 SGHRS and CDR2 YFSETQ come from the germline V gene. The ends were cut back, 0 bases at V and 4 bases at J, with 10 bases in the middle. This CDR3 is 15 amino acids long. CDR3 in amino acids: CASSLDTGATGELFF. CDR3 in DNA: TGCGCCAGCAGCTTGGACACAGGAGCCACCGGGGAGCTGTTTTTT.

In this sample, this clonotype turned up many times. The chain has TRBV18 and TRBJ1-1; 8 bases line up with TRBD1. The CDR3 runs to 15 residues. V shed 2 bases, J shed 1 base, and the junction held 3 bases outside the gene matches. CDR1 and CDR2 from the germline V gene are KGHSH and LQKENI. The DNA of the CDR3 is TGTGCCAGCTCACCAGTAGGGACAGGGAACACTGAAGCTTTCTTT. Amino acid sequence: CASSPVGTGNTEAFF.

Ten or more counts support this clonotype. The chain is built from TRBV4-1 and TRBJ1-4; D gene uncertain. CDR3 length equals 13 residues. Germline loops: CDR1 MGHRA, CDR2 YSYEKL. The CDR3 here is CASAGGVVEKLFF. CDR3 in DNA: TGCGCGAGCGCAGGCGGGGTTGTTGAAAAACTGTTTTTT.

This clonotype was seen many times. The J gene is TRBJ2-2, the V gene TRBV5-1; D unresolved. The CDR3 contains 13 residues. Germline lookup yields CDR1 SGHRS and CDR2 YFSETQ. The V end was cut by 4 bases, the J end by 7 bases, with 11 bases between. The CDR3 loop reads CASSPGSSGELFF. Written as DNA, the CDR3 is TGCGCCAGCAGCCCGGGCAGCAGCGGGGAGCTGTTTTTT.

The table lists this clonotype with many counts. This rearrangement joins TRBV5-1 to TRBJ1-1, with TRBD1 identical over 7 bases. The CDR3 spans 16 residues. V shed 4 bases, J shed 3 bases, and the junction held 12 bases outside the gene matches. Germline CDR1 SGHRS, CDR2 YFSETQ. In nucleotides, the CDR3 is TGCGCCAGCAGCCATATACGACAGGGAGGGCACACTGAAGCTTTCTTT. Protein product: CASSHIRQGGHTEAFF. The variable domain in full, with the rest retrieved from reference TRBV5-1 and TRBJ1-1, is KAGVTQTPRYLIKTRGQQVTLSCSPISGHRSVSWYQQTPGQGLQFLFEYFSETQRNKGNFPGRFSGRQFSNSRSEMNVSTLELGDSALYLCASSHIRQGGHTEAFFGQGTRLTVV.

In its sample, this clonotype was seen many times. This chain uses TRBV4-1 with TRBJ1-1; D is unclear. The CDR3 is made up of 13 amino acids. V lost 6 bases, J lost 5 bases, and 13 bases lay in between. Germline lookup yields CDR1 MGHRA and CDR2 YSYEKL. The CDR3 sequence is CASRRGEATEAFF. CDR3 nucleotide sequence: TGCGCCAGCAGGCGCGGGGAAGCGACTGAAGCTTTCTTT.

This clonotype was observed at least ten times. V gene TRBV20-1 combines with J gene TRBJ2-7; D gene ambiguous. CDR1 and CDR2 (germline): DFQATT, SNEGSKA (reference sequence). The CDR3 covers 14 residues. V was shortened by 1 base and J by 0 bases, with 10 bases between the two germline ends. The DNA of the CDR3 is TGCAGTGCTAGAGGGACCGGTCGCTCCTACGAGCAGTACTTC. Its protein product is CSARGTGRSYEQYF.